This TCR beta chain appears in the sequencing data of a study of T cell responses to AZD1222 COVID-19 vaccine. Regarding the study as a whole: The donor cohort was predominantly white British with a female majority, and clonal diversity may have been underestimated.

Germline CDR1 reads LGHDT; CDR2 reads YNNKEL (reference sequence). The V end lost 5 bases, the J end lost 5 bases, and 18 bases lay between the germline ends. CDR3 length: 15 amino acids. TCRdb's table, derived via immunoSEQ multiplex PCR, lists solely in-frame clones and lacks some. The data show some 190,000 clones, approximately 92% seen once. A word on this clone: Its antigen is as yet unknown.

The sequencing here drew on peripheral blood, taken on day 0 of AZD1222 vaccination. The receptor was isolated from an adult in good health. The chain recombines TRBV3-1 (or the pseudogene TRBV3-2) with TRBJ1-2, with D perhaps matching TRBD1 (5 bases). Written as DNA, the CDR3 is TGTGCCAGCAGCAAAGGGGCCGGGCCCCTGTATGGCTACACCTTC. Amino acid sequence: CASSKGAGPLYGYTF.